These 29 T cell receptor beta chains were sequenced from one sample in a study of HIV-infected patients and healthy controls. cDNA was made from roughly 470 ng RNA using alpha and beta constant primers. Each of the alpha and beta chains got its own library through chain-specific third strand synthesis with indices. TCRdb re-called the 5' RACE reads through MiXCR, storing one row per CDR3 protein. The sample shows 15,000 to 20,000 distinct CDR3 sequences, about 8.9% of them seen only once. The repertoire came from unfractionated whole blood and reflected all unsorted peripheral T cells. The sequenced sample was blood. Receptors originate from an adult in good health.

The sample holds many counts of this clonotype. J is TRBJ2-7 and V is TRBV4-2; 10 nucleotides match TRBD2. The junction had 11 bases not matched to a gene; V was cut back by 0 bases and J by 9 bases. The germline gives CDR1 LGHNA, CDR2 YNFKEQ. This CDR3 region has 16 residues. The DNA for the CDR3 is TGTGCCAGCAGCCAAGACACTAGCGGGGAAGGGCGGGTGCAGTACTTC. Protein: CASSQDTSGEGRVQYF.

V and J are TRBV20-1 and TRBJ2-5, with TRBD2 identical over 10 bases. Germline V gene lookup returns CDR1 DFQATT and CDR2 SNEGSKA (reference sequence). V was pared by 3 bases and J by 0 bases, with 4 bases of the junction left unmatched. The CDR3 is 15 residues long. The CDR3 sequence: CSASFTSGNQETQYF. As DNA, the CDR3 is TGCAGTGCTAGTTTCACTAGCGGGAACCAAGAGACCCAGTACTTC.

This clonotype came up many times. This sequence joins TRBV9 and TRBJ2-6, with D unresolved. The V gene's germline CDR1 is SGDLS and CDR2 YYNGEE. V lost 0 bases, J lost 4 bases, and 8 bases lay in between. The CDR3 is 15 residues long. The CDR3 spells CASSVGPVGANVLTF. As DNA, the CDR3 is TGTGCCAGCAGCGTAGGTCCAGTCGGGGCCAACGTCCTGACTTTC.

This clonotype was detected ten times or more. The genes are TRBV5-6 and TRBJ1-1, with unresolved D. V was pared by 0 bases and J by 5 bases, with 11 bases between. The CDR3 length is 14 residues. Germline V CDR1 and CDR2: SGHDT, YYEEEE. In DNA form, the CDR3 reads TGTGCCAGCAGCTTGGTGGGGAGGTCAACTGAAGCTTTCTTT. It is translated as CASSLVGRSTEAFF.

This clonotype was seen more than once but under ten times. The CDR3 spells CSGIPGQGGETQYF. As DNA, the CDR3 is TGCAGCGGCATACCGGGACAGGGGGGAGAGACCCAGTACTTC. The V and J genes are TRBV29-1 and TRBJ2-5; TRBD1 aligns across 11 bases. Trimming took 7 bases from V and 4 from J; bases not matched to a gene: 8. The CDR3 sequence is 14 residues long. From germline, CDR1 is SQVTM and CDR2 ANQGSEA.

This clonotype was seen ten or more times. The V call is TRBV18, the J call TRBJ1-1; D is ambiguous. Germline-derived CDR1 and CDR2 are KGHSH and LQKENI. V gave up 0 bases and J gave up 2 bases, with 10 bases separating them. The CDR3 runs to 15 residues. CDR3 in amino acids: CASSPPSQSNTEAFF. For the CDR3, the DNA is TGTGCCAGCTCACCACCGTCCCAGAGCAACACTGAAGCTTTCTTT.

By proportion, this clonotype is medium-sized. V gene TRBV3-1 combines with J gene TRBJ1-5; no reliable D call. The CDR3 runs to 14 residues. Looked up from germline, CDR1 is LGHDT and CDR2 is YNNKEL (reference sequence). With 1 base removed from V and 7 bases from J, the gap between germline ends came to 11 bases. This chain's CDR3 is CASSQAAVRQPQHF. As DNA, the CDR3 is TGTGCCAGCAGCCAAGCGGCAGTCAGGCAGCCCCAGCATTTT.

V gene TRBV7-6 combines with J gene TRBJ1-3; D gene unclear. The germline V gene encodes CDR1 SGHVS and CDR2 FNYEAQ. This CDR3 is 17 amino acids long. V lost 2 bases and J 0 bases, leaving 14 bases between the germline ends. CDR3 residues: CASSLFPDLSSGNTIYF. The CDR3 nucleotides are TGTGCCAGCAGCTTATTCCCGGACCTAAGCTCTGGAAACACCATATATTTT.

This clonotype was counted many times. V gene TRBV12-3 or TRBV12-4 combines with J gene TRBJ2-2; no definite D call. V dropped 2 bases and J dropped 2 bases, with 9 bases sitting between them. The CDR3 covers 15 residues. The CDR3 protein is CASSLRKPNTGELFF. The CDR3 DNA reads TGTGCCAGCAGTTTACGGAAACCTAACACCGGGGAGCTGTTTTTT.

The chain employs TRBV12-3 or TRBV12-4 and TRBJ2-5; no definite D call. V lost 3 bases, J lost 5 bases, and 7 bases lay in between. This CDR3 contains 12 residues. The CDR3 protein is CASSFQTETQYF. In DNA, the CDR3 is TGTGCCAGCAGTTTCCAAACGGAGACCCAGTACTTC.

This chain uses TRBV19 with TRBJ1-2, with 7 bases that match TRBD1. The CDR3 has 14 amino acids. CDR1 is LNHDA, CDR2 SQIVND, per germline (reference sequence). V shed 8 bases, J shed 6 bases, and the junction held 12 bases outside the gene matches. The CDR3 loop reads CASGSFGTVNGYTF. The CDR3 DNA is TGTGCCAGTGGTAGTTTCGGGACAGTTAATGGCTACACCTTC. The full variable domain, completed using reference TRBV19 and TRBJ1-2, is DGGITQSPKYLFRKEGQNVTLSCEQNLNHDAMYWYRQDPGQGLRLIYYSQIVNDFQKGDIAEGYSVSREKKESFPLTVTSAQKNPTAFYLCASGSFGTVNGYTFGSGTRLTVV.

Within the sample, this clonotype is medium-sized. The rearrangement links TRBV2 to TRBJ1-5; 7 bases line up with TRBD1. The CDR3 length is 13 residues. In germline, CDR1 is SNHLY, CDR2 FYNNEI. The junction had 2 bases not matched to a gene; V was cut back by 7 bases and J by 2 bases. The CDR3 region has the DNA TGTGCCAGCACTGGACAGGGCAATCAGCCCCAGCATTTT. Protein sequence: CASTGQGNQPQHF.

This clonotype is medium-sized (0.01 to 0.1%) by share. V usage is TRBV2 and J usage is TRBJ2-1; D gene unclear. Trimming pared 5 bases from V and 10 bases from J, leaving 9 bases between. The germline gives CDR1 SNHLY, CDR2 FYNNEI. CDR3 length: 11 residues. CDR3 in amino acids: CASSLRSEQFF. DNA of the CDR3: TGTGCCAGCAGTTTACGATCGGAGCAGTTCTTC.

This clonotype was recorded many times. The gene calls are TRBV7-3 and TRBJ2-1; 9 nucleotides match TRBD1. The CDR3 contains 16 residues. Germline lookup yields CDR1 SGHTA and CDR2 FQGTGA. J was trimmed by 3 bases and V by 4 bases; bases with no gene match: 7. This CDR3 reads CASSSNPGQGYNEQFF. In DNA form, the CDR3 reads TGTGCCAGCAGCTCTAATCCGGGACAGGGCTACAATGAGCAGTTCTTC.

This chain's CDR3 is CASSIEDRVRGYTF. The CDR3 DNA follows: TGTGCCAGCAGTATTGAGGACAGGGTGAGAGGCTACACCTTC. This rearrangement joins TRBV28 to TRBJ1-2, with 8 bases fitting TRBD1. Germline loops: CDR1 MDHEN, CDR2 SYDVKM. The J segment lost 8 bases and the V segment lost 5 bases, leaving 10 bases of the junction unmatched. The CDR3 runs to 14 residues.

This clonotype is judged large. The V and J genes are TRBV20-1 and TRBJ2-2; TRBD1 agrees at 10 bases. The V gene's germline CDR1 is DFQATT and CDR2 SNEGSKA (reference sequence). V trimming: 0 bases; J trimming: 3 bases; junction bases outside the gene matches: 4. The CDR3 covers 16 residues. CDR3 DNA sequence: TGCAGTGCTAGAGATCTTGGGACAGGGGACACCGGGGAGCTGTTTTTT. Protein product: CSARDLGTGDTGELFF.

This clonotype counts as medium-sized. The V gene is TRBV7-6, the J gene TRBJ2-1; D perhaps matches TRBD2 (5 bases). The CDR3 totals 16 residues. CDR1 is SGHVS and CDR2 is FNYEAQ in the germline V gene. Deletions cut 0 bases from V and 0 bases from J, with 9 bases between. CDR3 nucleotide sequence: TGTGCCAGCAGCTTAGCGGGAGCGTTCTCCTACAATGAGCAGTTCTTC. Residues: CASSLAGAFSYNEQFF.

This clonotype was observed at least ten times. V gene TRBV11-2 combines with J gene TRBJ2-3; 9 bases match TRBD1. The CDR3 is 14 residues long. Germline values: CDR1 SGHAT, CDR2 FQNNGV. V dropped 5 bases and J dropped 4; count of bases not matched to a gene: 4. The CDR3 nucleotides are TGTGCCAGCAGCCACGGGACAGGGCCAGATACGCAGTATTTT. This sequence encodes CASSHGTGPDTQYF.

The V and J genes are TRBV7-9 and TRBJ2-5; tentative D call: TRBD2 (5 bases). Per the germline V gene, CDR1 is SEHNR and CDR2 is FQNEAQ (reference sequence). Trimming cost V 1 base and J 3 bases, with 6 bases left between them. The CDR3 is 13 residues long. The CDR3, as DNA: TGTGCCAGCAGCTTAGTGGAGGAAGAGACCCAGTACTTC. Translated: CASSLVEEETQYF.

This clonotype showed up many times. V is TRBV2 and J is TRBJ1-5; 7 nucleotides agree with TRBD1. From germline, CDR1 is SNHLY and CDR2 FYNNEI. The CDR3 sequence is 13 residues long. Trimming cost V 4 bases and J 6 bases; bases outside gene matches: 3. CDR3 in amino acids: CASSVRGLQPQHF. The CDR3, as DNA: TGTGCCAGCAGTGTTAGGGGGCTTCAGCCCCAGCATTTT.

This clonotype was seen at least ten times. CDR3 coding DNA: TGTGCTAGCGTGGGCGGTGAGACCCAGTACTTC. Translated, it gives CASVGGETQYF. V gene TRBV7-7 combines with J gene TRBJ2-5; D is possibly TRBD2 (5 bases). The V gene's germline CDR1 is SSHAT and CDR2 FNYEAQ (reference sequence). CDR3 length: 11 amino acids.

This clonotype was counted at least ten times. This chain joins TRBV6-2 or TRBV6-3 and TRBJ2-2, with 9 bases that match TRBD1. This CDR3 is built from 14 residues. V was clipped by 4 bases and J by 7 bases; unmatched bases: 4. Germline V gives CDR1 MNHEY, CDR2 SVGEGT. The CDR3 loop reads CASSFTGGGGELFF. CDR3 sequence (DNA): TGTGCCAGCAGTTTTACAGGGGGCGGCGGGGAGCTGTTTTTT.

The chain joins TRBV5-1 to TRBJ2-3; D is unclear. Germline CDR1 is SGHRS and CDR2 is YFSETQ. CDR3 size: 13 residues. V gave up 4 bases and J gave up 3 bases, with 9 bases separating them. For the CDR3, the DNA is TGCGCCAGCAGCCCAGACAAGACAGATACGCAGTATTTT. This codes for CASSPDKTDTQYF.

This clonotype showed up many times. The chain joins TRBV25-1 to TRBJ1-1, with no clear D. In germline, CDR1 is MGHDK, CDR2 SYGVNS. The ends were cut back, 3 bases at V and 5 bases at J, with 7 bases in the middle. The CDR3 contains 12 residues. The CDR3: CASSDRGTEAFF. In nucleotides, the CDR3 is TGTGCCAGCAGTGATCGGGGAACTGAAGCTTTCTTT.

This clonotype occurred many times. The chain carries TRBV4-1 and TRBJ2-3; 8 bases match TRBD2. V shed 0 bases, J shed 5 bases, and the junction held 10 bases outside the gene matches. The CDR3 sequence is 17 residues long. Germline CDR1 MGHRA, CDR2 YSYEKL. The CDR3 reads CASSQDRETSVGDTQYF. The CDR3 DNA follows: TGCGCCAGCAGCCAAGATCGGGAGACTAGCGTCGGAGATACGCAGTATTTT.

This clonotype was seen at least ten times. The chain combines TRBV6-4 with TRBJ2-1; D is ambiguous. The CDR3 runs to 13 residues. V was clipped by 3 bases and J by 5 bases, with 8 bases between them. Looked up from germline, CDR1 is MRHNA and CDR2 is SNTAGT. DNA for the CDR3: TGTGCCAGCAGTGAGGACGGACACAATGAGCAGTTCTTC. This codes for CASSEDGHNEQFF.

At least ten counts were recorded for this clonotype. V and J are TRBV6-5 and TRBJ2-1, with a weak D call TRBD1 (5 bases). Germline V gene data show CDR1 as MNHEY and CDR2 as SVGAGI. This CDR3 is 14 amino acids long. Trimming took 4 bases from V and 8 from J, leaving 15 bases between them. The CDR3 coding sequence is TGTGCCAGCAGTTTGACAGCTACCAACGATGAGCAGTTCTTC. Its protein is CASSLTATNDEQFF.

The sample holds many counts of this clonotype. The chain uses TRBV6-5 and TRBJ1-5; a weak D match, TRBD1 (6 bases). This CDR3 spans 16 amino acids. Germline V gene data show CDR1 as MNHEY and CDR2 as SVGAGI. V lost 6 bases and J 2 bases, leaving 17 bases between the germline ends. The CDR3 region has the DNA TGTGCCAGCAGCCGCACCGGGGGCAACCGCAATCAGCCCCAGCATTTT. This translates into CASSRTGGNRNQPQHF.

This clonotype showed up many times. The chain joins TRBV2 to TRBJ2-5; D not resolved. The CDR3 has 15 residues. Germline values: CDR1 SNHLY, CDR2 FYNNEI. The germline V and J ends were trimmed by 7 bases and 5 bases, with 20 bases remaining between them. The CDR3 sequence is CASTFTQEPGETQYF. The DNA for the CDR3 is TGTGCCAGCACTTTCACTCAGGAGCCGGGCGAGACCCAGTACTTC.